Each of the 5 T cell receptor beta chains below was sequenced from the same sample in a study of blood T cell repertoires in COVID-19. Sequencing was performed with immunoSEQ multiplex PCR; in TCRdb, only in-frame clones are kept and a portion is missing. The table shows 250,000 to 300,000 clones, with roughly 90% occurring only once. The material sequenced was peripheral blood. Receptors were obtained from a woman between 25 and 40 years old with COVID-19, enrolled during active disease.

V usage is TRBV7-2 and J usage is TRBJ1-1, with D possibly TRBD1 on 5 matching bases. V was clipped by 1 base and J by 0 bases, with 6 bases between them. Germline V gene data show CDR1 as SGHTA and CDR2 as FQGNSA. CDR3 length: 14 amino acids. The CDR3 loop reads CASSLEGMNTEAFF. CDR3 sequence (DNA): TGTGCCAGCAGCTTAGAGGGGATGAACACTGAAGCTTTCTTT. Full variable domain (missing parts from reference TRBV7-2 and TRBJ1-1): GAGVSQSPSNKVTEKGKDVELRCDPISGHTALYWYRQSLGQGLEFLIYFQGNSAPDKSGLPSDRFSAERTGGSVSTLTIQRTQQEDSAVYLCASSLEGMNTEAFFGQGTRLTVV.

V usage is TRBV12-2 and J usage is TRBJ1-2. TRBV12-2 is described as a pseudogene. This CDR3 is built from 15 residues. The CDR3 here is CASRSTRSYVTGYTF. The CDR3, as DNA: TGTGCAAGTCGTTCCACGAGGTCTTACGTAACAGGCTACACCTTC.

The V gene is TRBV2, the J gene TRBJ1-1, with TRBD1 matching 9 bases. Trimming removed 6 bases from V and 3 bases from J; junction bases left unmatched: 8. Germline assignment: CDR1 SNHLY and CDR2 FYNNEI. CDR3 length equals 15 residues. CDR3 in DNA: TGTGCCAGCAGGGGGGGGACAGGGCGGTACACTGAAGCTTTCTTT. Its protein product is CASRGGTGRYTEAFF.

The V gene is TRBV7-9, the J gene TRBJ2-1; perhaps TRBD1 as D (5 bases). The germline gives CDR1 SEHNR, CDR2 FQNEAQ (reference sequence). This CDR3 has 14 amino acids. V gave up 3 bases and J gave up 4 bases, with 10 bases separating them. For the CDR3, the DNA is TGTGCCAGCAGCTTCTCTGGGGCTTACAATGAGCAGTTCTTC. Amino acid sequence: CASSFSGAYNEQFF.

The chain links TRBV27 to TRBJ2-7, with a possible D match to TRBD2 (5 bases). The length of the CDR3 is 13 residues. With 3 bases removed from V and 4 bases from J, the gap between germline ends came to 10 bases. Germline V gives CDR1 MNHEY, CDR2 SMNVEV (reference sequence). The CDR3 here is CASSFGERYEQYF. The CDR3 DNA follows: TGTGCCAGCAGTTTCGGGGAAAGGTACGAGCAGTACTTC.